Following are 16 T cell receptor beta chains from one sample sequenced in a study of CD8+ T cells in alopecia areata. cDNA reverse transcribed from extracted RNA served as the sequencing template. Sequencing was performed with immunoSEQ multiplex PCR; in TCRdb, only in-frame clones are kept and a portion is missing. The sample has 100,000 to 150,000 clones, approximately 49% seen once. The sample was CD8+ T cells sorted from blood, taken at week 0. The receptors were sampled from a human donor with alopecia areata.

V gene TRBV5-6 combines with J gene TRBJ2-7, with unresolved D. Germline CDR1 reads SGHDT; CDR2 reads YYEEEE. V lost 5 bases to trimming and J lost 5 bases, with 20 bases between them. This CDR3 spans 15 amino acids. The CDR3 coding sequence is TGTGCCAGCAGTAGCTTCCCGAATCAGGCAGACGAGCAGTACTTC. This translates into CASSSFPNQADEQYF.

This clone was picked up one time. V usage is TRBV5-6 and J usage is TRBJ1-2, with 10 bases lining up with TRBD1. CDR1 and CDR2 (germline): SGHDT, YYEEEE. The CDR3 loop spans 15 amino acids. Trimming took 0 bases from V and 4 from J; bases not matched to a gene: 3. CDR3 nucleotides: TGTGCCAGCAGCTTGGTGACAGGGGGCCCCTATGGCTACACCTTC. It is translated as CASSLVTGGPYGYTF. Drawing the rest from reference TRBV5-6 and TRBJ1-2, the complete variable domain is DAGVTQSPTHLIKTRGQQVTLRCSPKSGHDTVSWYQQALGQGPQFIFQYYEEEERQRGNFPDRFSGHQFPNYSSELNVNALLLGDSALYLCASSLVTGGPYGYTFGSGTRLTVV.

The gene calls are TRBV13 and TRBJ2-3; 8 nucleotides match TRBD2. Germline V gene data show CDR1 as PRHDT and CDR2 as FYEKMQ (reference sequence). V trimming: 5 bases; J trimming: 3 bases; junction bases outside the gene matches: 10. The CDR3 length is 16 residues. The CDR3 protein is CASSNPGSGGTDTQYF. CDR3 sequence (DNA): TGTGCCAGCAGCAACCCGGGGAGCGGGGGAACAGATACGCAGTATTTT.

This chain's CDR3 is CSVGLAGAELPSTDTQYF. The CDR3 coding sequence is TGCAGCGTTGGACTAGCGGGGGCCGAACTACCTAGCACAGATACGCAGTATTTT. This chain links TRBV29-1 with TRBJ2-3; TRBD2 agrees at 12 bases. The CDR3 covers 18 residues. V shed 4 bases, J shed 0 bases, and the junction held 11 bases outside the gene matches. Per the germline V gene, CDR1 is SQVTM and CDR2 is ANQGSEA.

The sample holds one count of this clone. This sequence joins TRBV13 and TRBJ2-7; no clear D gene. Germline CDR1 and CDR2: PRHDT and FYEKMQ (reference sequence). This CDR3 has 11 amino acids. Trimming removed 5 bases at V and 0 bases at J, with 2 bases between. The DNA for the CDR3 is TGTGCCAGCAGCCTCTCCTACGAGCAGTACTTC. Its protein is CASSLSYEQYF.

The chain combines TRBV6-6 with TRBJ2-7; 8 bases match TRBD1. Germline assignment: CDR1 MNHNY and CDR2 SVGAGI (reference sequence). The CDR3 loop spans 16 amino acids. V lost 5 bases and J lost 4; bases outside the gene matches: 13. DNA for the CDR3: TGTGCCAGCAGTCCCGGACAGGGAAGGGTAGGGTACGAGCAGTACTTC. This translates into CASSPGQGRVGYEQYF.

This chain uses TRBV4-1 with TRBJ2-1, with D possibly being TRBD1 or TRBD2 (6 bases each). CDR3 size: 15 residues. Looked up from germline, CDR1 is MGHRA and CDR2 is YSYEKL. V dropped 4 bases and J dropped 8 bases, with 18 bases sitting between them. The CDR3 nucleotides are TGCGCCAGCAGCCTGGGGGCGCGGGGTTACGATGAGCAGTTCTTC. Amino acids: CASSLGARGYDEQFF.

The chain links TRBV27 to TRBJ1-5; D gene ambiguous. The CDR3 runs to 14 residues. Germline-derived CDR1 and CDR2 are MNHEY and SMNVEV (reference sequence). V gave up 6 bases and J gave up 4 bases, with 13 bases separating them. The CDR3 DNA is TGTGCCAGCAGCTCCGCAATTGGGAATCAGCCCCAGCATTTT. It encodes CASSSAIGNQPQHF.

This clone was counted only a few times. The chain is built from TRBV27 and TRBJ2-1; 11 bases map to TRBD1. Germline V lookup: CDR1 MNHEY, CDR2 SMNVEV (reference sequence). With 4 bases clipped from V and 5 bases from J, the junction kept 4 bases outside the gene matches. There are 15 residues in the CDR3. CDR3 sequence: CASSSDRGLDNEQFF. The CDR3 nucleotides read TGTGCCAGCAGTTCGGACAGGGGGCTAGACAATGAGCAGTTCTTC.

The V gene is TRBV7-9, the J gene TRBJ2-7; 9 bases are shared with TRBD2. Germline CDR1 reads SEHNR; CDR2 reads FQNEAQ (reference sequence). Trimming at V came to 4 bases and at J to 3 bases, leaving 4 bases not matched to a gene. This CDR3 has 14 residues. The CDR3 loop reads CASSSTSGLYEQYF. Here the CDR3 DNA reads TGTGCCAGCAGCTCGACTAGCGGTCTCTACGAGCAGTACTTC.

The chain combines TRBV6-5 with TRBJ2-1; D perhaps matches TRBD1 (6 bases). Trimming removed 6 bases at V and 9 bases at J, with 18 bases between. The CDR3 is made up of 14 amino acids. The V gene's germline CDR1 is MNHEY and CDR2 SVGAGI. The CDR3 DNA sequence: TGTGCCAGCAGCCAAATTGGGGGCCGGGGTGAGCAGTTCTTC. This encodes CASSQIGGRGEQFF.

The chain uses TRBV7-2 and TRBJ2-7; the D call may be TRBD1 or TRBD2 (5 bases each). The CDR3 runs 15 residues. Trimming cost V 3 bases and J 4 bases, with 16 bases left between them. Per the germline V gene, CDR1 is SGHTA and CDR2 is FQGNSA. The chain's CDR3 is CASSFLDSPGYEQYF. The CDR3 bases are TGTGCCAGCAGCTTCCTTGACAGCCCGGGATACGAGCAGTACTTC. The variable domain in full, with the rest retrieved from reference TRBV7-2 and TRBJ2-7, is GAGVSQSPSNKVTEKGKDVELRCDPISGHTALYWYRQSLGQGLEFLIYFQGNSAPDKSGLPSDRFSAERTGGSVSTLTIQRTQQEDSAVYLCASSFLDSPGYEQYFGPGTRLTVT.

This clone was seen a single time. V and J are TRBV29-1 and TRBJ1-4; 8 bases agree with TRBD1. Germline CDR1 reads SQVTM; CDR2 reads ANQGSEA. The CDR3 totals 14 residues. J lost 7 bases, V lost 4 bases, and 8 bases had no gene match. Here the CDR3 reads CSVVHRGLGEKLFF. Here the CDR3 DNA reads TGCAGCGTTGTCCACAGGGGGTTGGGTGAAAAACTGTTTTTT. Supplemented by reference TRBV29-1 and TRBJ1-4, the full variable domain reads SAVISQKPSRDICQRGTSLTIQCQVDSQVTMMFWYRQQPGQSLTLIATANQGSEATYESGFVIDKFPISRPNLTFSTLTVSNMSPEDSSIYLCSVVHRGLGEKLFFGSGTQLSVL.

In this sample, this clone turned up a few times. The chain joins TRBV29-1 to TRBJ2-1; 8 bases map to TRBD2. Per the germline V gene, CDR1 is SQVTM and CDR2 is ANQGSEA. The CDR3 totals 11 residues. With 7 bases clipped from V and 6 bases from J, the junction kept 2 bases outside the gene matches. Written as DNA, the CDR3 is TGCAGCGACACTAGCGGCAATGAGCAGTTCTTC. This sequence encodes CSDTSGNEQFF.

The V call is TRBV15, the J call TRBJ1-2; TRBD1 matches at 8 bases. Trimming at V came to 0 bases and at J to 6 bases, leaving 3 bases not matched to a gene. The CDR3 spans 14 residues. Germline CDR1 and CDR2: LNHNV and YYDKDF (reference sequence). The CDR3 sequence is CATSRDETGDGYTF. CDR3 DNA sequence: TGTGCCACCAGCAGAGATGAGACAGGGGATGGCTACACCTTC.

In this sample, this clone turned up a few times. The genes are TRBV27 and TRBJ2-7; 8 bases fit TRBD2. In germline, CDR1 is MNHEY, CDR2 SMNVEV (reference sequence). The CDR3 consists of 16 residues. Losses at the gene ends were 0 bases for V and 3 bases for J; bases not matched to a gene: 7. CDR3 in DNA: TGTGCCAGCAGTTTATCTCCCGGGACTAGTCGCTACGAGCAGTACTTC. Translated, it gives CASSLSPGTSRYEQYF.